This TCR beta chain comes out of a study of cytomegalovirus exposure and HLA in healthy donors. Comment on this clone: Its target is unknown.

Clones were sequenced by immunoSEQ multiplex PCR, and TCRdb holds only the in-frame ones, with some missing. The sample includes 100,000 to 150,000 clones, roughly 90% of them seen just once. Trimming shortened V by 8 bases and J by 5 bases, and 12 bases separated the two germline ends. Germline V gene data show CDR1 as MGHDK and CDR2 as SYGVNS. The CDR3 loop spans 12 amino acids. Regarding the study as a whole: Cytomegalovirus-associated TCR beta chains were listed, numbering around 150. In vitro assays verified that a few CMV-associated chains recognized CMV antigens specifically.

The sequencing sample was made of PBMCs. This TCR was recovered from a man aged 30-40 years in good health and CMV-seronegative. V gene TRBV25-1 combines with J gene TRBJ2-5, with TRBD1 as a possible D gene (5 bases). The DNA of the CDR3 is TGTGCCAGCGGAAGGGGTGAGGAGACCCAGTACTTC. Protein: CASGRGEETQYF.